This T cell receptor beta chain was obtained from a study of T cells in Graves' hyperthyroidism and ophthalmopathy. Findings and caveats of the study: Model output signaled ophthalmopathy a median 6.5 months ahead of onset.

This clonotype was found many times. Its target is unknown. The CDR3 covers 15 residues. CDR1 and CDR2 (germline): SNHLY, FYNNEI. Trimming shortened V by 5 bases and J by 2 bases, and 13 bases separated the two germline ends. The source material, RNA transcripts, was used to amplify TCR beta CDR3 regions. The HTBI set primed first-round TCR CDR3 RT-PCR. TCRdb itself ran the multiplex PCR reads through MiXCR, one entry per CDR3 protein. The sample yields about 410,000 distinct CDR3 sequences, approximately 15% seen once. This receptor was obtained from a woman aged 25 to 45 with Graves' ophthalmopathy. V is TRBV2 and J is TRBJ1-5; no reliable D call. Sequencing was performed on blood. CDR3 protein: CASSFSGRGNQPQHF. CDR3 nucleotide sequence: TGTGCCAGCAGTTTTTCCGGTAGGGGCAATCAGCCCCAGCATTTT.